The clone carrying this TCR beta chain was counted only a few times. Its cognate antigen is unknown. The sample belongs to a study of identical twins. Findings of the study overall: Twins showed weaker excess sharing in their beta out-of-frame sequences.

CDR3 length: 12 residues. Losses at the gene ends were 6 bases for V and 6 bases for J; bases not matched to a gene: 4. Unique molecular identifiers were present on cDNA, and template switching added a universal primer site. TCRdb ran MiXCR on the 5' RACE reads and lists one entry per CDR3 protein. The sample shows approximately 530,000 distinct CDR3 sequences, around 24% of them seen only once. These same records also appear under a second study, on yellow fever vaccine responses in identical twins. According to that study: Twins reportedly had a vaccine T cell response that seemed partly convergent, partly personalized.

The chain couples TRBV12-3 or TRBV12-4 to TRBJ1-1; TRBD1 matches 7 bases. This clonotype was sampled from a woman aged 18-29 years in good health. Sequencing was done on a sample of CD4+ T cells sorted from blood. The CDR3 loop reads CASSPGTAEAFF. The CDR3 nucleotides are TGTGCCAGCAGCCCCGGGACAGCTGAAGCTTTCTTT.